The rows below give T cell receptor beta chains drawn from one sample of a study of cytomegalovirus exposure and HLA in healthy donors. Only in-frame clones appear in the TCRdb table, and some are missing; sequencing was by immunoSEQ multiplex PCR. This table has roughly 190,000 clones, 75% to 85% appearing once. The sample was PBMCs. The receptors derive from a woman between 45 and 60 years old in good health and CMV-seronegative. Both conserved end residues are part of each CDR3. D genes are given only for firm matches. Rows give clone size only sometimes, using once, few, many, or a class for an expanded clone.

J gene | V gene | D gene | clone size | CDR3 protein | CDR3 DNA
TRBJ1-4 | TRBV5-6 | - | - | CASSPPGVTNEKLFF | TGTGCCAGCAGCCCACCAGGGGTTACTAATGAAAAACTGTTTTTT
TRBJ2-1 | TRBV9 | - | - | CASSVGIAGNEQFF | TGTGCCAGCAGCGTAGGGATAGCCGGCAATGAGCAGTTCTTC
TRBJ2-4 | TRBV29-1 | TRBD2 | - | CSVGGSGENIQYF | TGCAGCGTTGGCGGGAGTGGGGAAAACATTCAGTACTTC
TRBJ2-3 | TRBV4-3 | TRBD2 | - | CASSQGKTSGGRDTQYF | TGCGCCAGCAGCCAAGGGAAAACTAGCGGGGGGAGGGATACGCAGTATTTT
TRBJ2-1 | TRBV7-2 | - | once | CASSLAPRGNEQFF | TGTGCCAGCAGCTTAGCCCCCAGGGGAAATGAGCAGTTCTTC
TRBJ1-2 | TRBV2 | - | few | CASRSGTQNYGYTF | TGTGCCAGCAGGAGTGGGACACAAAACTATGGCTACACCTTC
TRBJ2-6 | TRBV7-2 | - | - | CASSLKPRQSGANVLTF | TGTGCCAGCAGCCTAAAACCCCGACAGTCTGGGGCCAACGTCCTGACTTTC
TRBJ2-1 | TRBV9 | - | few | CASRGADSYNEQFF | TGTGCCAGCAGAGGGGCTGACTCCTACAATGAGCAGTTCTTC
TRBJ2-3 | TRBV5-1 | TRBD2 | - | CASSSRGGLADTQYF | TGCGCCAGCAGCTCACGGGGGGGGTTGGCAGATACGCAGTATTTT
TRBJ2-1 | TRBV21-1 | - | - | CASSNRGHFSYNEQFF | TGTGCCAGCAGCAATCGGGGACATTTCTCCTACAATGAGCAGTTCTTC
TRBJ1-1 | TRBV27 | - | few | CASRLGLTNTEAFF | TGTGCCAGCAGACTAGGACTGACGAACACTGAAGCTTTCTTT
TRBJ1-1 | TRBV5-1 | TRBD1 | - | CASKGAREAFF | TGCGCCAGCAAGGGGGCACGTGAAGCTTTCTTT
TRBJ2-2 | TRBV5-1 | - | - | CASSLVARVVAGELFF | TGCGCCAGCAGCTTGGTCGCCAGGGTCGTGGCCGGGGAGCTGTTTTTT
TRBJ2-5 | TRBV7-2 | - | once | CASSLVATGQGQETQYF | TGTGCCAGCAGCTTAGTTGCGACGGGCCAGGGGCAAGAGACCCAGTACTTC
TRBJ2-7 | TRBV7-2 | - | - | CASSLGGGLSYEQYF | TGTGCCAGCAGCTTAGGGGGCGGTCTTTCCTACGAGCAGTACTTC
TRBJ1-2 | TRBV5-6 | TRBD1 | - | CASRETGANYGYTF | TGTGCCAGCAGGGAAACAGGGGCTAACTATGGCTACACCTTC
TRBJ2-5 | TRBV9 | - | - | CASSASLNLKETQYF | TGTGCCAGCAGCGCTTCCCTGAACTTAAAAGAGACCCAGTACTTC
TRBJ2-1 | TRBV5-6 | TRBD1 | - | CASSLDWDSYNEQFF | TGTGCCAGCAGCTTGGATTGGGACAGCTACAATGAGCAGTTCTTC
TRBJ1-5 | TRBV2 | TRBD1 | - | CASSQPGTGGRQPQHF | TGTGCCAGCAGTCAGCCCGGGACAGGGGGGAGGCAGCCCCAGCATTTT
TRBJ2-7 | TRBV9 | TRBD1 | - | CASSPQLRTGGEQYF | TGTGCCAGCAGCCCCCAGTTGAGGACAGGAGGCGAGCAGTACTTC